Sequencing of this TCR beta chain was carried out in a study of identical twins. TCRdb re-called the 5' RACE reads through MiXCR, storing one row per CDR3 protein. This table holds about 890,000 distinct CDR3 sequences, 9% to 15% found once. Overall study results and limits: Where out-of-frame alpha sequences were twin-shared, they showed excess low generation probability. Beta out-of-frame sequences showed weaker excess sharing between twins. Invariant populations such as MAIT and iNKT cells could partly muddle zero-insertion analyses. Insertion counts were lower in abundant cord blood beta clonotypes, a trend that memory repertoires did not show.

The germline V gene encodes CDR1 SGHRS and CDR2 YFSETQ. V was cut by 4 bases and J by 0 bases, with 7 bases left in between. This CDR3 is built from 14 residues. This clonotype was detected ten times or more. Its antigen is unknown. These data were also filed under a second study, of yellow fever vaccine responses in identical twins.

What was sequenced was PBMCs. The chain carries TRBV5-1 and TRBJ2-2; D assignment may be TRBD1 or TRBD2 (5 bases each). This clonotype originated in a woman aged 18-35 years in good health. The CDR3 bases are TGCGCCAGCAGCCGAGGGGCGAACACCGGGGAGCTGTTTTTT. This sequence encodes CASSRGANTGELFF.